These T cell receptor beta chains were read from a single sample in a study of T-cell reconstitution after alpha-beta-depleted transplantation in children. TCRdb reanalysed the PCR reads using MiXCR and keeps one entry per CDR3 protein. The profile covers 610,000 or so distinct CDR3 sequences, with 25% to 30% appearing a single time and 30% to 40% taken by the ten largest. The sample in question was PBMCs, obtained before TCRalphabeta/CD19-depleted stem cell transplant. These receptors all stem from a boy less than two years old with Wiskott-Aldrich syndrome, due to receive a stem cell transplant. Each CDR3 is given with its conserved first and last residue. A D gene is named only where the DNA matches it firmly. Rows give clone size only sometimes, using once, few, many, or a class for an expanded clone.

size: few
D: .
J: TRBJ2-3
V: TRBV5-1
DNA: TGCGCCAGCAGCTTGATGAGTGGTGCAGATACGCAGTATTTT
CDR3: CASSLMSGADTQYF

size: .
D: .
J: TRBJ2-7
V: TRBV11-1
DNA: TGTGCCAGCAGCTCCCCGTCCACCGGAAAGGACGAGCAGTACTTC
CDR3: CASSSPSTGKDEQYF

size: once
D: .
J: TRBJ1-1
V: TRBV12-3/TRBV12-4
DNA: TGTGCCAGCAGTTTCAAGCTAGACACTGAAGCTTTCTTT
CDR3: CASSFKLDTEAFF

size: .
D: .
J: TRBJ1-2
V: TRBV10-3
DNA: TGTGCCATCAGTGAGTCTAACAGGGACTATGGCTACACCTTC
CDR3: CAISESNRDYGYTF

size: few
D: .
J: TRBJ2-1
V: TRBV27
DNA: TGTGCCAGCAGTTTATGGGGTGGGCTGGAGGACTACAATGAGCAGTTCTTC
CDR3: CASSLWGGLEDYNEQFF

size: .
D: .
J: TRBJ1-1
V: TRBV12-3/TRBV12-4
DNA: TGTGCCAGCAGTTTTGGTGACAGGAGGAACACTGAAGCTTTCTTT
CDR3: CASSFGDRRNTEAFF

size: few
D: .
J: TRBJ2-3
V: TRBV5-1
DNA: TGCGCCAGCAGCCGAACTTACCGGGACTCCTCGAGCACAGATACGCAGTATTTT
CDR3: CASSRTYRDSSSTDTQYF

size: many
D: TRBD2
J: TRBJ2-1
V: TRBV5-1
DNA: TGTGCCAGCAGCTTAGGGCTAGCGGGAGTGGGAGAGCAGTTCTTC
CDR3: CASSLGLAGVGEQFF

size: .
D: .
J: TRBJ2-1
V: TRBV30
DNA: TGTGCCTGGAGTGGCCTGACTCCACAAAAGAGCTCCTACAATGAGCAGTTCTTC
CDR3: CAWSGLTPQKSSYNEQFF

size: .
D: TRBD1
J: TRBJ2-7
V: TRBV7-2
DNA: TGTGCCAGCAGCCCAATTCAGGGGGCAGCCTACGAGCAGTACTTC
CDR3: CASSPIQGAAYEQYF

size: .
D: .
J: TRBJ2-1
V: TRBV9
DNA: TGTGCCAGCAGCGTAGGTGGTAGGGGGGGTAATGAGCAGTTCTTC
CDR3: CASSVGGRGGNEQFF

size: few
D: .
J: TRBJ1-1
V: TRBV14
DNA: TGTGCCAGCAGCCAGCAGGGGTTTACTGAAGCTTTCTTT
CDR3: CASSQQGFTEAFF

size: .
D: .
J: TRBJ2-2
V: TRBV4-1
DNA: TGCGCCAGCAGCCAACCAGCGGAGAACACCGGGGAGCTGTTTTTT
CDR3: CASSQPAENTGELFF

size: few
D: TRBD1
J: TRBJ1-2
V: TRBV10-3
DNA: TGTGCCATCAGTGGGGACAGGGTATACGCTACTGGCTACACCTTC
CDR3: CAISGDRVYATGYTF

size: .
D: TRBD2
J: TRBJ2-7
V: TRBV19
DNA: TGTGCCAGTAGTATCCTAGCGGGAGGGCCCAACGAGCAGTACTTC
CDR3: CASSILAGGPNEQYF

size: few
D: .
J: TRBJ2-1
V: TRBV7-9
DNA: TGTGCCAGCAGCTTAGCAATAGGACGGAATGAGCAGTTCTTC
CDR3: CASSLAIGRNEQFF

size: .
D: .
J: TRBJ1-6
V: TRBV28
DNA: TGTGCCAGCAGTGGGACGCTTTCTCATTCACCCCTCCACTTT
CDR3: CASSGTLSHSPLHF

size: few
D: .
J: TRBJ2-1
V: TRBV28
DNA: TGTGCCAGCAGCAGGAGGACTGGGGGCGATGAGCAGTTCTTC
CDR3: CASSRRTGGDEQFF

size: few
D: .
J: TRBJ1-3
V: TRBV6-5
DNA: TGTGCCAGCAGTTCCCGACGGTTCTCTGGAAACACCATATATTTT
CDR3: CASSSRRFSGNTIYF

size: few
D: .
J: TRBJ2-1
V: TRBV20-1
DNA: TGCAGTGCTAGTAGTCCCTTGGCCGGGAATGAGCAGTTCTTC
CDR3: CSASSPLAGNEQFF

size: few
D: .
J: TRBJ2-1
V: TRBV12-3/TRBV12-4
DNA: TGTGCCAGCAGTTTGAAGGGGATTGAGCAGTTCTTC
CDR3: CASSLKGIEQFF

size: .
D: .
J: TRBJ2-3
V: TRBV12-3/TRBV12-4
DNA: TGTGCCAGCAGTTTTCTTCTTACCACAGATACGCAGTATTTT
CDR3: CASSFLLTTDTQYF

size: .
D: TRBD2
J: TRBJ2-7
V: TRBV20-1
DNA: TGCAGTGCTAGCTCTACTAGCGGGAGGGCCCGCTACGAGCAGTACTTC
CDR3: CSASSTSGRARYEQYF

size: few
D: TRBD2
J: TRBJ2-1
V: TRBV5-1
DNA: TGCGCCAGCAGCTTCCGAGGACTAGTCGGGAATGAGCAGTTCTTC
CDR3: CASSFRGLVGNEQFF